This T cell receptor beta chain was profiled in a study of T cell repertoires in cytomegalovirus infection. Concerning this clonotype: Its target is not known.

The CDR3 is made up of 17 amino acids. In germline, CDR1 is ENHRY, CDR2 SYGVKD. V was trimmed by 8 bases and J by 0 bases, leaving 17 bases between them. TCRdb passed the reads through MiXCR, listing each CDR3 protein once. Of roughly 920,000 distinct CDR3 sequences listed, roughly 30% are singletons. The V and J genes are TRBV10-3 and TRBJ1-6, with D unclear. This sequence was found in a human donor in good health (CMV status not recorded). Some clones in this sample may be carry-over from other donors' samples. The sequences come from cultured CD8+ T cells from PBMCs, collected from culture after CMV antigen stimulation. CDR3: CAIASGTDFSYNSPLHF. Written as DNA, the CDR3 is TGTGCCATCGCCTCGGGTACGGATTTCTCCTATAATTCACCCCTCCACTTT.